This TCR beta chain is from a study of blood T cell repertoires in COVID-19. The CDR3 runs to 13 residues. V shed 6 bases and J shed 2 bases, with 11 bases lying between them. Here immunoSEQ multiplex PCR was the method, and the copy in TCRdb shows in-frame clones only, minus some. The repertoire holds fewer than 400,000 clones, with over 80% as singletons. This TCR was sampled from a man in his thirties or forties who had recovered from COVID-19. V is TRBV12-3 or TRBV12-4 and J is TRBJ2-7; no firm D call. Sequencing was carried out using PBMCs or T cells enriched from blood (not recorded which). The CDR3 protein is CASSPGTPYEQYF. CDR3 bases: TGTGCCAGCAGCCCAGGAACCCCCTACGAGCAGTACTTC.